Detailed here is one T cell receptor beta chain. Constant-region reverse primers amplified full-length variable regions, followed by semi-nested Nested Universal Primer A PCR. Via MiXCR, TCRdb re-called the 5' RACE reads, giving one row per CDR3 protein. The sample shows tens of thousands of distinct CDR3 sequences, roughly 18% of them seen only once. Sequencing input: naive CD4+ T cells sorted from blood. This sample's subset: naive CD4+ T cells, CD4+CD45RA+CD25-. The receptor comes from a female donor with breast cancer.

CDR3 DNA sequence: TGTGCCAGCAGTGGGGACAGTTATCCCATGAACACTGAAGCTTTCTTT. Translation gives CASSGDSYPMNTEAFF. The V call is TRBV6-2 or TRBV6-3, the J call TRBJ1-1; 7 bases line up with TRBD1. The ends lost 5 bases at V and 0 bases at J; junction bases unmatched: 9. The germline CDR1 and CDR2 sequences are MNHEY and SVGEGT. The CDR3 sequence is 16 residues long.